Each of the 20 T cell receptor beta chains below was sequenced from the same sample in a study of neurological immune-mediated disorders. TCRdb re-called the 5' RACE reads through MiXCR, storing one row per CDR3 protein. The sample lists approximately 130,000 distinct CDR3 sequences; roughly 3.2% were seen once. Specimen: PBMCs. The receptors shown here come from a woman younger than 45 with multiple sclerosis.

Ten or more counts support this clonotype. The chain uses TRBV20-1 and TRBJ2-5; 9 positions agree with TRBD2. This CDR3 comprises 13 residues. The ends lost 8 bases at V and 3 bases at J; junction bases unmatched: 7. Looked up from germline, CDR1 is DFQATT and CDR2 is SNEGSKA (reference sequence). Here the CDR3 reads CSSSGGNKETQYF. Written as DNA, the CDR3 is TGCAGTTCAAGCGGGGGGAATAAAGAGACCCAGTACTTC.

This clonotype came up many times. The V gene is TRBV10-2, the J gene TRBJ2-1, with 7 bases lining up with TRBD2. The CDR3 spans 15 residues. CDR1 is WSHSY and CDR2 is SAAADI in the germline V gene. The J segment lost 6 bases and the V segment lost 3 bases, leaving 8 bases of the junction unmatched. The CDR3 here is CASSELGGLGNEQFF. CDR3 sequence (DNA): TGCGCCAGCAGTGAATTGGGGGGGTTAGGCAATGAGCAGTTCTTC.

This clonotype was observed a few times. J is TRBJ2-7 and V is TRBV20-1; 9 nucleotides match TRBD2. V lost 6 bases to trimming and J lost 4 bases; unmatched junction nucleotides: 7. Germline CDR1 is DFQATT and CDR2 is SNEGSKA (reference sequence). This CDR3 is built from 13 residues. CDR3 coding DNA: TGCAGTGCAGGAGCTAGCGGGATTTACGAGCAGTACTTC. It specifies CSAGASGIYEQYF.

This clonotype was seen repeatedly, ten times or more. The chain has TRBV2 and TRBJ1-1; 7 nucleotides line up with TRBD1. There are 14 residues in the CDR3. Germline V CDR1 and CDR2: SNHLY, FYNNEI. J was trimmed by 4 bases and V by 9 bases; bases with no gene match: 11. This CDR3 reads CASFSQGLGTEAFF. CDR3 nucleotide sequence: TGTGCCAGTTTTTCACAGGGGCTCGGCACTGAAGCTTTCTTT.

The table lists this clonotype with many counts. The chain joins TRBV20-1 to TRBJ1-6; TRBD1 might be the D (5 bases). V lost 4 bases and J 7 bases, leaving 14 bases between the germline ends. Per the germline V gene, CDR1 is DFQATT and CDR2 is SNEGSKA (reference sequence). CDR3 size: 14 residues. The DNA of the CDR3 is TGCAGTGCTACAACGATGAGACAGAATTCACCCCTCCACTTT. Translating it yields CSATTMRQNSPLHF.

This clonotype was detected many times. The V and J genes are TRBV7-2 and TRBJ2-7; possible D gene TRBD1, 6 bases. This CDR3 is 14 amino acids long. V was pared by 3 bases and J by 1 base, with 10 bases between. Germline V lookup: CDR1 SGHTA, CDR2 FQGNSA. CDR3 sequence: CASSFAGTSYEQYF. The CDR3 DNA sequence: TGTGCCAGCAGCTTCGCCGGGACATCCTACGAGCAGTACTTC.

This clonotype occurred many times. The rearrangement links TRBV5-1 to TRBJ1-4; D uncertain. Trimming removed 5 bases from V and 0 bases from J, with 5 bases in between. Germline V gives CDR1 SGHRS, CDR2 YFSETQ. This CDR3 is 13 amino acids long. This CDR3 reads CASSPATNEKLFF. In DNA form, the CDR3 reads TGCGCCAGCAGTCCCGCAACTAATGAAAAACTGTTTTTT.

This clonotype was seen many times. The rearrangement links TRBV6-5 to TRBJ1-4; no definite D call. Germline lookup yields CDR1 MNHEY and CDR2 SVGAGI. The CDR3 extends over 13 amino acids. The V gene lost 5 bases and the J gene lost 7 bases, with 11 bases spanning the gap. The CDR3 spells CASSAFLGEKLFF. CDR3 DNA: TGTGCCAGCAGTGCCTTCCTCGGTGAAAAACTGTTTTTT.

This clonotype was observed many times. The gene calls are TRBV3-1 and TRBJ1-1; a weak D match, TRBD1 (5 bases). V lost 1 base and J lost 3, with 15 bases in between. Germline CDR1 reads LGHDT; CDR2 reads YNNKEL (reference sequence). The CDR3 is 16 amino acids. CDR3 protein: CASSQVVGTGDTEAFF. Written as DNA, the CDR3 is TGTGCCAGCAGCCAAGTTGTTGGTACGGGGGACACTGAAGCTTTCTTT.

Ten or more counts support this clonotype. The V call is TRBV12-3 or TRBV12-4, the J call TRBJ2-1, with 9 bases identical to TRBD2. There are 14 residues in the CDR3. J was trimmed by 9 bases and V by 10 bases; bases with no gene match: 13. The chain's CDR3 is CATKPGLAGSEQFF. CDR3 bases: TGTGCCACAAAACCAGGGCTAGCGGGGAGTGAGCAGTTCTTC.

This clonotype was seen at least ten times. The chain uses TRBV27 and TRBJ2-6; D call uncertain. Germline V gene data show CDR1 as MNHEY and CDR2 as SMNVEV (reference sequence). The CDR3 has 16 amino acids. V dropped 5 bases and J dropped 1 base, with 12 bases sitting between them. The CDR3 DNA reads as TGTGCCAGCAGTAAGGACGGCCTATCTGGGGCCAACGTCCTGACTTTC. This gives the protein CASSKDGLSGANVLTF.

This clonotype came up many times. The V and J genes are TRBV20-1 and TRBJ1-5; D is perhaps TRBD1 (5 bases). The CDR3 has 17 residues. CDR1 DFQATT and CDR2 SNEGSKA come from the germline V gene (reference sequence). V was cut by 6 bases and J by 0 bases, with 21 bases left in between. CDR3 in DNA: TGCAGTGCGACTACGATCCATCAGGGTATTAGCAATCAGCCCCAGCATTTT. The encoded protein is CSATTIHQGISNQPQHF.

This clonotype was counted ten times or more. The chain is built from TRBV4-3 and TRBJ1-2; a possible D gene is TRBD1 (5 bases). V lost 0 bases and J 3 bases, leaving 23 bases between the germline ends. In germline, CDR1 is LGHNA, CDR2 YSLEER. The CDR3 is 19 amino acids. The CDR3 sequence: CASSQDGLEEGTVDYGYTF. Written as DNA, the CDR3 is TGCGCCAGCAGCCAAGATGGTCTAGAGGAAGGGACTGTGGACTATGGCTACACCTTC.

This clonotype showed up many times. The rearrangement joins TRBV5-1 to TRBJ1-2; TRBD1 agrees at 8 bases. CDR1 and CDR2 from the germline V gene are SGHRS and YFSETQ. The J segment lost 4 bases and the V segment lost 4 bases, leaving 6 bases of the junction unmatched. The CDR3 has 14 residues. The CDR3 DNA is TGCGCCAGCAGCCCAAACACAGGGGGCTATGGCTACACCTTC. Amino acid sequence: CASSPNTGGYGYTF. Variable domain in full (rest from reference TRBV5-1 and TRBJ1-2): KAGVTQTPRYLIKTRGQQVTLSCSPISGHRSVSWYQQTPGQGLQFLFEYFSETQRNKGNFPGRFSGRQFSNSRSEMNVSTLELGDSALYLCASSPNTGGYGYTFGSGTRLTVV.

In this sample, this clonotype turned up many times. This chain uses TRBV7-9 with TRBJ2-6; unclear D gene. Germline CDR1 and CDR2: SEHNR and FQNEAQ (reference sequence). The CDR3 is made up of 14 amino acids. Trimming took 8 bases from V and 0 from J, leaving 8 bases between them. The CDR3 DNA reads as TGTGCCAGCGACACCCTCTCTGGGGCCAACGTCCTGACTTTC. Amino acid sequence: CASDTLSGANVLTF.

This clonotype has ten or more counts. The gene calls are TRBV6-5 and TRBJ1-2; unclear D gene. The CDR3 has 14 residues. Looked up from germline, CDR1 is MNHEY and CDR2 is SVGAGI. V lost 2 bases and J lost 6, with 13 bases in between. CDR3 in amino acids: CASSYMGFGDGYTF. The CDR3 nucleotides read TGTGCCAGCAGTTACATGGGGTTTGGGGATGGCTACACCTTC.

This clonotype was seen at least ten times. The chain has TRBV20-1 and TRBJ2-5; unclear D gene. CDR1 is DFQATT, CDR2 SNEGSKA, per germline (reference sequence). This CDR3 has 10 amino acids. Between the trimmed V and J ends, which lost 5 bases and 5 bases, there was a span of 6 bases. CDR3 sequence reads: CSAGRETQYF. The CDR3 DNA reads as TGCAGTGCTGGAAGGGAGACCCAGTACTTC.

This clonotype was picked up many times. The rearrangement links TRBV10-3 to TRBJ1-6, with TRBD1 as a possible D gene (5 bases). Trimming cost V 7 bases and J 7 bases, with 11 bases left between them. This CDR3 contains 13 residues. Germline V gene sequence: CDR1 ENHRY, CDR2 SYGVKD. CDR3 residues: CAITETVNSPLHF. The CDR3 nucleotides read TGTGCCATCACGGAGACAGTAAATTCACCCCTCCACTTT.

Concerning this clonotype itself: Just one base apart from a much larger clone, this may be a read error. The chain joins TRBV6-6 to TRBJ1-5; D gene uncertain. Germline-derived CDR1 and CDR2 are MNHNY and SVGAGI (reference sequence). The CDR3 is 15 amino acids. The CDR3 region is CASSSPGSGNQHQHF. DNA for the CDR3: TGTGCCAGCAGTTCTCCGGGCTCCGGCAATCAGCACCAGCATTTT.

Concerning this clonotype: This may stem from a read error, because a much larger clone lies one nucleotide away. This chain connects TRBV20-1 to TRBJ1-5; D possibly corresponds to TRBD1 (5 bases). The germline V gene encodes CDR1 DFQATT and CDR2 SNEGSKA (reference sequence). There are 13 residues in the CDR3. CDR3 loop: CSAGDGSNQHQHF. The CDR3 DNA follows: TGCAGTGCTGGGGACGGTAGCAATCAGCACCAGCATTTT.